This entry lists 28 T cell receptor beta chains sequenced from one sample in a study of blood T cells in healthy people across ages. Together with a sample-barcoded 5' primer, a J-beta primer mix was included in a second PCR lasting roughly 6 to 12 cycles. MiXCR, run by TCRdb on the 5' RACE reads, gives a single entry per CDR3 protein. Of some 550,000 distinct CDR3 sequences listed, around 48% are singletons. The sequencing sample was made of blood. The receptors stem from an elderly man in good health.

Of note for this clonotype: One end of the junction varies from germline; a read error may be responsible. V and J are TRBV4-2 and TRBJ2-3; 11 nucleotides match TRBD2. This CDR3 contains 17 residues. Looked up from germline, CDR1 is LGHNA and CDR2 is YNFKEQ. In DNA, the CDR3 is TGTGCCAGCAGCCAAGGGCTAGCGGGAGGATGGACAGATGCGCAGTATTTT. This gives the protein CASSQGLAGGWTDAQYF.

CDR3 protein: CASSFSSGGDGTQYF. In DNA form, the CDR3 reads TGTGCCAGCAGCTTTAGTAGCGGGGGGGACGGTACGCAGTATTTT. The chain carries TRBV11-2 and TRBJ2-3; 11 bases line up with TRBD2. J lost 8 bases, V lost 3 bases, and 7 bases had no gene match. The CDR3 spans 15 residues. Germline loops: CDR1 SGHAT, CDR2 FQNNGV.

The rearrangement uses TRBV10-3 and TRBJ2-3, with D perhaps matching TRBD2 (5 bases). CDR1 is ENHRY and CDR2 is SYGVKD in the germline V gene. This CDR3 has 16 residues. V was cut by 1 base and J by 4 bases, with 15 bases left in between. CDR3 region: CAISEFQRKESDTQYF. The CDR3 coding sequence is TGTGCCATCAGTGAGTTCCAGCGGAAGGAGTCAGATACGCAGTATTTT.

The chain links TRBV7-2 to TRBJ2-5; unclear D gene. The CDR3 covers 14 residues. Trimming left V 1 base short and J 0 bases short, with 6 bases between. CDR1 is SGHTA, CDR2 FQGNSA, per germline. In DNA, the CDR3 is TGTGCCAGCAGCTTAGACTCGAACCAAGAGACCCAGTACTTC. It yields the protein CASSLDSNQETQYF.

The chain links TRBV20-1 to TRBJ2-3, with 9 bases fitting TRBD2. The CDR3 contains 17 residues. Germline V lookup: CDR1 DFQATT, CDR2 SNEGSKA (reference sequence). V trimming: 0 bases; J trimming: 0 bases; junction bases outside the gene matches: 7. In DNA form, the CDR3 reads TGCAGTGCTAGAGATACTTTGCTAGCGGGAAGCACAGATACGCAGTATTTT. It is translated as CSARDTLLAGSTDTQYF.

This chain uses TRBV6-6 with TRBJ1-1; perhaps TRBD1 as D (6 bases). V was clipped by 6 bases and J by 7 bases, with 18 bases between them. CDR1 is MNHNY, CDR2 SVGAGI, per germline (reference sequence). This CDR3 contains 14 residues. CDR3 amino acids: CASSRRRTESEAFF. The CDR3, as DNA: TGTGCCAGCAGCAGACGTAGGACAGAAAGTGAAGCTTTCTTT.

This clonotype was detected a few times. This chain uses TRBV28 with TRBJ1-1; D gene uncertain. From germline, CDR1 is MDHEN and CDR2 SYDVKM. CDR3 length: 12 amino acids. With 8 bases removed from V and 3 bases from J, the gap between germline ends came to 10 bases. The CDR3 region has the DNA TGTGCCAGCCGGACCCGACACACTGAAGCTTTCTTT. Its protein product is CASRTRHTEAFF. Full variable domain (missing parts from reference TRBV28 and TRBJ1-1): DVKVTQSSRYLVKRTGEKVFLECVQDMDHENMFWYRQDPGLGLRLIYFSYDVKMKEKGDIPEGYSVSREKKERFSLILESASTNQTSMYLCASRTRHTEAFFGQGTRLTVV.

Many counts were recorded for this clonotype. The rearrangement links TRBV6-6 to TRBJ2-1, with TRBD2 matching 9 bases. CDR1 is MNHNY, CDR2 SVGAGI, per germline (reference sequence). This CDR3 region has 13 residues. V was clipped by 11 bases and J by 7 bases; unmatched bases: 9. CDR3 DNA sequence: TGTGCCGCCGCGGGGGGGGCTTCAAATGAGCAGTTCTTC. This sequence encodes CAAAGGASNEQFF.

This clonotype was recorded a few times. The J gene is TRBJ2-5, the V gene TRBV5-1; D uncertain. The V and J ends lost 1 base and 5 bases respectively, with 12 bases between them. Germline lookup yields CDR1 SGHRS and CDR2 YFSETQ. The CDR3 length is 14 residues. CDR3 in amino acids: CASSLWGRWETQYF. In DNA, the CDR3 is TGCGCCAGCAGCTTGTGGGGTCGTTGGGAGACCCAGTACTTC.

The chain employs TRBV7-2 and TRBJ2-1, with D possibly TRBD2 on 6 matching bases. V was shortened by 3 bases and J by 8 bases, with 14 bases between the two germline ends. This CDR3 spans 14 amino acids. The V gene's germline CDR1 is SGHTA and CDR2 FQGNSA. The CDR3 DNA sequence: TGTGCCAGCAGCTTCACCGGGACTCTCGATGAGCAGTTCTTC. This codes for CASSFTGTLDEQFF.

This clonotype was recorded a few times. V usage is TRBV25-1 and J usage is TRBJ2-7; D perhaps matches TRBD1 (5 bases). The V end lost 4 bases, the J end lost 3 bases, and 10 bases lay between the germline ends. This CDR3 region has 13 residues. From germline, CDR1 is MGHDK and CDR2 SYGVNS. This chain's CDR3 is CASSVQGYYEQYF. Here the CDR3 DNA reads TGTGCCAGCAGTGTTCAGGGCTACTACGAGCAGTACTTC.

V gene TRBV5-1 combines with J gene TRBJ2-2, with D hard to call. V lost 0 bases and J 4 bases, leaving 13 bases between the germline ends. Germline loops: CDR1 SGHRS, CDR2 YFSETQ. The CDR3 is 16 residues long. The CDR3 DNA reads TGCGCCAGCAGCTTGGTGCGGACCCAAGGCACCGGGGAGCTGTTTTTT. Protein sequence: CASSLVRTQGTGELFF. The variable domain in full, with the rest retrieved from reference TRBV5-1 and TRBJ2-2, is KAGVTQTPRYLIKTRGQQVTLSCSPISGHRSVSWYQQTPGQGLQFLFEYFSETQRNKGNFPGRFSGRQFSNSRSEMNVSTLELGDSALYLCASSLVRTQGTGELFFGEGSRLTVL.

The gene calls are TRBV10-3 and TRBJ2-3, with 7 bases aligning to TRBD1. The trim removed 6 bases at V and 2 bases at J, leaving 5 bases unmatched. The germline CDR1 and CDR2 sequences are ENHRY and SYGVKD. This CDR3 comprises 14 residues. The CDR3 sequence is CAIRRDRDTDTQYF. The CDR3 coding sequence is TGTGCCATCAGACGAGACAGGGACACAGATACGCAGTATTTT.

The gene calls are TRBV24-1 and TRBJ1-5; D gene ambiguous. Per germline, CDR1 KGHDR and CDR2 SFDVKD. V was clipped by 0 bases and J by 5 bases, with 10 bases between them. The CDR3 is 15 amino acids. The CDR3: CATSDLHPGDQPQHF. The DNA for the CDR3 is TGTGCCACCAGTGATTTGCATCCAGGTGATCAGCCCCAGCATTTT.

Here the CDR3 DNA reads TGTGCCAGCAGTCGGGAGACTAGCGGGACCAACAATGAGCAGTTCTTC. Protein: CASSRETSGTNNEQFF. The genes are TRBV2 and TRBJ2-1, with 11 bases matching TRBD2. V lost 5 bases, J lost 5 bases, and 8 bases stayed unmatched. Germline V gene sequence: CDR1 SNHLY, CDR2 FYNNEI. The CDR3 consists of 16 residues.

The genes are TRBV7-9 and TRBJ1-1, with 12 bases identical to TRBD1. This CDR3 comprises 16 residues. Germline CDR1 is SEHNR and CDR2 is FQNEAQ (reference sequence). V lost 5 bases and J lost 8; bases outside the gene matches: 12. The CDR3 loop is CASSGLGTGGAGEAFF. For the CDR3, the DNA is TGTGCCAGCAGCGGACTCGGGACAGGGGGCGCGGGGGAAGCTTTCTTT.

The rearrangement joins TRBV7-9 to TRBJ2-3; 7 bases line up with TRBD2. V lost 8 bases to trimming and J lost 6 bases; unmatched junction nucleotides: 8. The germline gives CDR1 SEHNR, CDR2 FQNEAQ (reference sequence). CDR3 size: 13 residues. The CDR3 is CASGLAAGDTQYF. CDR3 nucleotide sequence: TGTGCCAGCGGCCTAGCGGCCGGGGATACGCAGTATTTT.

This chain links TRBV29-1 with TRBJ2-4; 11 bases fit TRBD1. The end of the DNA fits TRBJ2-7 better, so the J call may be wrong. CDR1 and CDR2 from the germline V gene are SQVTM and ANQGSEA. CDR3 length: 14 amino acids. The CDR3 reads CSVEARTGGHEQYF. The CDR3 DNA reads TGCAGCGTTGAAGCTAGGACAGGGGGCCACGAGCAGTACTTC.

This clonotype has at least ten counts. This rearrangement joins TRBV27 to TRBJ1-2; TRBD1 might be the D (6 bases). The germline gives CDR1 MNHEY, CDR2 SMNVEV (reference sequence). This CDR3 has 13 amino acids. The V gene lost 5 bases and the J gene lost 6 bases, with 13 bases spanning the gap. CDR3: CASSQGGKDGYTF. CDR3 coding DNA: TGTGCCAGCAGTCAAGGGGGTAAGGATGGCTACACCTTC.

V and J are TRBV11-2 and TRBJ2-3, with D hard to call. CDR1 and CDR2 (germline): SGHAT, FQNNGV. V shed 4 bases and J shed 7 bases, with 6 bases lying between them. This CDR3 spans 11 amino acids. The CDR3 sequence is CASSSRNTQYF. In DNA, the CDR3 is TGTGCCAGCAGCTCAAGGAATACGCAGTATTTT.

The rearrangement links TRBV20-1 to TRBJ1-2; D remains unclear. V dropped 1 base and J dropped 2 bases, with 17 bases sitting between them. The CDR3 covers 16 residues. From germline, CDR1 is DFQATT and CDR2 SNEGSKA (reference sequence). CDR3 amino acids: CSARVAKGLGNYGYTF. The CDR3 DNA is TGCAGTGCTAGAGTAGCTAAGGGTCTAGGGAACTATGGCTACACCTTC.

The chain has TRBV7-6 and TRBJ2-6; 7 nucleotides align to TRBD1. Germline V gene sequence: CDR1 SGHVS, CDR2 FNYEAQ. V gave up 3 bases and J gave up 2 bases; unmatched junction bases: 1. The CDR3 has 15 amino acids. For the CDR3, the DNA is TGTGCCAGCAGCTTGGGACAGCCTGGGGCCAACGTCCTGACTTTC. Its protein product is CASSLGQPGANVLTF.

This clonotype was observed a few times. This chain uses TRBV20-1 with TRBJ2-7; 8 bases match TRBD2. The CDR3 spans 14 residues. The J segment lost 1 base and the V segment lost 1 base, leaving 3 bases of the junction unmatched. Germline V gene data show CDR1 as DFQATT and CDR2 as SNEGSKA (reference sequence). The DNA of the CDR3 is TGCAGTGCTAGAGCTGGCGGGGGGTCCTACGAGCAGTACTTC. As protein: CSARAGGGSYEQYF.

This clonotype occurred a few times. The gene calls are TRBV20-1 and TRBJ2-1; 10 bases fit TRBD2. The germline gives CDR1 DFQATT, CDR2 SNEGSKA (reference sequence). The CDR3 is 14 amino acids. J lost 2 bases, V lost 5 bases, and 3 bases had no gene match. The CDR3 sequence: CSAGAGGPYNEQFF. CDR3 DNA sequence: TGCAGTGCTGGAGCGGGGGGGCCCTACAATGAGCAGTTCTTC.

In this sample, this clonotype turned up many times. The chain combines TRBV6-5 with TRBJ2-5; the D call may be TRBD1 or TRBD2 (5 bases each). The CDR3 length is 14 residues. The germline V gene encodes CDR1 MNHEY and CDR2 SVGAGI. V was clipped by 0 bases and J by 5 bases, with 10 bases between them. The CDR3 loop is CASSYSLWGETQYF. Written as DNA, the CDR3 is TGTGCCAGCAGTTACTCCCTATGGGGGGAGACCCAGTACTTC.

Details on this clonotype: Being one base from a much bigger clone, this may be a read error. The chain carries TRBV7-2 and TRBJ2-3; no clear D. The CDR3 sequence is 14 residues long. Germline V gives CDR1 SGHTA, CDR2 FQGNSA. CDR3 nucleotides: TGTGCCAACAGCTCCGGCCGGTGGACAGATACGCAGTATTTT. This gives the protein CANSSGRWTDTQYF.

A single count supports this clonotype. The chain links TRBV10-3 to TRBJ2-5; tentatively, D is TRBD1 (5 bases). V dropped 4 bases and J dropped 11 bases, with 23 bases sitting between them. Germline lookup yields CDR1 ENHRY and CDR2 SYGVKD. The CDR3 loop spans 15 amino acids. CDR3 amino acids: CAISVYLGPRFEQYF. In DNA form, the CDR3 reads TGTGCCATCAGTGTATATTTGGGGCCGCGGTTTGAGCAGTACTTC.

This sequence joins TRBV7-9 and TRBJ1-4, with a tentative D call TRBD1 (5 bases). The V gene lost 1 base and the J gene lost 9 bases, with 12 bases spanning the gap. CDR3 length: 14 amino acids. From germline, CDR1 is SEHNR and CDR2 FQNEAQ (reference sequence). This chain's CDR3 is CASSLGTSNKKLFF. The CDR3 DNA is TGTGCCAGCAGCTTAGGGACATCAAATAAAAAACTGTTTTTT.